The source of this TCR beta chain is a study of cytomegalovirus exposure and HLA in healthy donors. Broader study findings: Equally common other TCR beta chains were less clonally expanded than HLA-associated ones, a later analysis found. Most TCR beta V segments were productive about 87% or about 30% of the time in an earlier analysis.

The primer mix had 60 Vbeta and 13 Jbeta primers. Produced via immunoSEQ multiplex PCR; TCRdb's table is partial and in-frame only. The sample holds about 46,000 clones. Note on this clone: Its matching antigen is unknown.

The source of this sequence is a woman between 35 and 50 years old in good health and CMV-seronegative. The sequenced material came from PBMCs.

Here the CDR3 reads CASSLIRQDRGDTEAFF. In nucleotides, the CDR3 is TGTGCCAGCAGCTTAATCCGGCAGGACAGGGGGGATACTGAAGCTTTCTTT. V and J are TRBV5-5 and TRBJ1-1; TRBD1 matches at 10 bases. Germline V lookup: CDR1 SGHKS, CDR2 YYEKEE (reference sequence). The CDR3 spans 17 residues. V dropped 2 bases and J dropped 5; count of bases not matched to a gene: 12.